The 9 T cell receptor beta chains presented below share a single source sample, sequenced in a study of cytotoxic CD8 clonotypes in ibrutinib-treated CLL. TCRdb keeps only in-frame clones here, not all; method: immunoSEQ multiplex PCR. The table records about 200,000 clones, over 60% of them present only once. This sample comprised PBMCs, obtained after 24 months of ibrutinib treatment. These receptors all come from a human donor with chronic lymphocytic leukemia.

This clone was counted many times. V gene TRBV7-9 combines with J gene TRBJ2-7, with a weak D call TRBD1 (5 bases). Germline lookup yields CDR1 SEHNR and CDR2 FQNEAQ (reference sequence). The CDR3 is 12 amino acids. V lost 4 bases to trimming and J lost 6 bases, with 10 bases between them. CDR3 coding DNA: TGTGCCAGCAGCTCTCAGGGTCGCGAGCAGTACTTC. It is translated as CASSSQGREQYF.

This clone appeared a few times. J is TRBJ2-1 and V is TRBV18; D possibly corresponds to TRBD2 (5 bases). Trimming removed 3 bases at V and 6 bases at J, with 21 bases between. CDR3 length: 17 residues. Germline V CDR1 and CDR2: KGHSH, LQKENI. The CDR3 DNA reads TGTGCCAGCTCACCCTCAGGCGGACTGGAGAGTAGCAATGAGCAGTTCTTC. It is translated as CASSPSGGLESSNEQFF.

The CDR3 loop reads CASSFQRGYNVLTF. In nucleotides, the CDR3 is TGTGCCAGCAGTTTCCAACGCGGCTACAACGTCCTGACTTTC. V usage is TRBV27 and J usage is TRBJ2-6; D ambiguous. The CDR3 is 14 residues long. The V gene lost 3 bases and the J gene lost 9 bases, with 12 bases spanning the gap. Germline CDR1 reads MNHEY; CDR2 reads SMNVEV (reference sequence). Full variable domain (outside the CDR3, taken from reference TRBV27 and TRBJ2-6): EAQVTQNPRYLITVTGKKLTVTCSQNMNHEYMSWYRQDPGLGLRQIYYSMNVEVTDKGDVPEGYKVSRKEKRNFPLILESPSPNQTSLYFCASSFQRGYNVLTFGAGSRLTVL.

The chain uses TRBV6-1 and TRBJ1-2; possible D gene TRBD1, 5 bases. The CDR3 runs 13 residues. V gave up 2 bases and J gave up 5 bases, with 9 bases separating them. The V gene's germline CDR1 is MNHNS and CDR2 SASEGT. This CDR3 reads CASSEYRTYGYTF. The CDR3 nucleotides are TGTGCCAGCAGTGAATATCGGACATATGGCTACACCTTC.

This clone was seen a few times. The V gene is TRBV10-3, the J gene TRBJ2-7; the D is unclear. The CDR3 has 12 amino acids. The V end was cut by 6 bases, the J end by 2 bases, with 8 bases between. The germline CDR1 and CDR2 sequences are ENHRY and SYGVKD. For the CDR3, the DNA is TGTGCCATCAGCACTACCGCCTACGAGCAGTACTTC. The encoded protein is CAISTTAYEQYF.

The rearrangement links TRBV1 to TRBJ2-7; the table's D call, TRBD1, has no DNA check behind it. TRBV1 is a pseudogene. The CDR3 sequence is 17 residues long. CDR3 amino acids: CTSSQQQGDRGPYEQYF. The CDR3, as DNA: TGCACCAGCAGCCAACAACAGGGGGATCGGGGTCCGTACGAGCAGTACTTC.

The chain uses TRBV4-3 and TRBJ2-7, with TRBD1 identical over 9 bases. After removal of 10 bases from V and 1 base from J, the junction contained 5 bases not matched to a gene. Per germline, CDR1 LGHNA and CDR2 YSLEER. The CDR3 has 13 amino acids. DNA for the CDR3: TGCGCCAACCGCGGACAGGGGTCCTACGAGCAGTACTTC. It encodes CANRGQGSYEQYF.

The chain combines TRBV7-8 with TRBJ2-7; D perhaps matches TRBD2 (6 bases). Germline assignment: CDR1 SGHVS and CDR2 FQNEAQ. The V end was cut by 1 base, the J end by 7 bases, with 17 bases between. The length of the CDR3 is 15 residues. CDR3 sequence: CASSLGTALGREQYF. In nucleotides, the CDR3 is TGTGCCAGCAGCTTAGGGACCGCCCTTGGGAGGGAGCAGTACTTC.

This clone was detected once. V and J are TRBV11-1 and TRBJ1-5; D uncertain. The length of the CDR3 is 14 residues. Germline CDR1 is SGHAT and CDR2 is FQDESV (reference sequence). The ends were cut back, 5 bases at V and 5 bases at J, with 13 bases in the middle. For the CDR3, the DNA is TGTGCCAGCAGCACCGACGGCGGGGATCAGCCCCAGCATTTT. Residues: CASSTDGGDQPQHF.